This T cell receptor (beta chain) derives from a study of T cell repertoires in cytomegalovirus infection. This clonotype was recorded at least ten times. The trim removed 5 bases at V and 6 bases at J, leaving 3 bases unmatched. Looked up from germline, CDR1 is MNHEY and CDR2 is SVGAGI. The CDR3 covers 13 residues. TCRdb reanalysed the reads using MiXCR and keeps one entry per CDR3 protein. The sample carries some 150,000 distinct CDR3 sequences, under 8.5% recorded once. This chain joins TRBV6-5 and TRBJ2-2; TRBD1 agrees at 7 bases. Sequences were obtained from PBMCs. This TCR came from a human donor in good health (CMV status not recorded). Some clones in this sample may be carry-over from other donors' samples. The CDR3 bases are TGTGCCAGCAGTATAGGGGGCTCCGGGGAGCTGTTTTTT. Translation gives CASSIGGSGELFF.